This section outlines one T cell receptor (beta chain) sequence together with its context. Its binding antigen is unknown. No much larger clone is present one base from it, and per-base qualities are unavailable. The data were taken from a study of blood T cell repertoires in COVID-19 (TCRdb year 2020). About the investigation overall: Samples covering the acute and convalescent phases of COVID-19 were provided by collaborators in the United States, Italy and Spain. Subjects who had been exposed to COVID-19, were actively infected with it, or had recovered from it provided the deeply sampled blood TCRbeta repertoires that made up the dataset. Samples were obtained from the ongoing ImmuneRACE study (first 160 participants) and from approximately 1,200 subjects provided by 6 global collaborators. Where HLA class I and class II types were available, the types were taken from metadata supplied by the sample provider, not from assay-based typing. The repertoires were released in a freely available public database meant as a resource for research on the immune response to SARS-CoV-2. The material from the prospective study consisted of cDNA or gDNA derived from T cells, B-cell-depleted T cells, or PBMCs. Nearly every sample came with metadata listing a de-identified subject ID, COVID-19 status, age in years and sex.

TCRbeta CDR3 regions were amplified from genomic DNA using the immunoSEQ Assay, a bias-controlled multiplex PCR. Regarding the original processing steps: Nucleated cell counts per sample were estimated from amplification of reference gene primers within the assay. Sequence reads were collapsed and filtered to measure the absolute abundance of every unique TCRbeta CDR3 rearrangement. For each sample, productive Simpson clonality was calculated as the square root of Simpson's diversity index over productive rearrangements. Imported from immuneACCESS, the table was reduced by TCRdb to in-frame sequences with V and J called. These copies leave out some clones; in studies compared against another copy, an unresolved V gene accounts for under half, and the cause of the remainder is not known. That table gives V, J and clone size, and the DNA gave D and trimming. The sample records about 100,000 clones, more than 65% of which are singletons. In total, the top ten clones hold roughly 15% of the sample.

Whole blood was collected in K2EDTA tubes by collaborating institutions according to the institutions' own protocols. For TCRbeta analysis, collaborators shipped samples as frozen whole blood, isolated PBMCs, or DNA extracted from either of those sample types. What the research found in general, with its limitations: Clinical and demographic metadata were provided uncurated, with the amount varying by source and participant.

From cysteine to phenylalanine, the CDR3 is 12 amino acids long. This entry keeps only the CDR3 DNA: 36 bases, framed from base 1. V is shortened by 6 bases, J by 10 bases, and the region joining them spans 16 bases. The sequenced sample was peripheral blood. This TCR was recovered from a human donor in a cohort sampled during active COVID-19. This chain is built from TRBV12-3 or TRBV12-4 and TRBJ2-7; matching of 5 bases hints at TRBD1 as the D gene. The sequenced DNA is TGTGCCAGCAGAACGAGTAGGGGCGAACAGTACTTC. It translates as CASRTSRGEQYF.